These 9 T cell receptor beta chains share one sample of origin, sequenced in a study of cytomegalovirus exposure and HLA in healthy donors. PCR used 60 Vbeta primers and 13 Jbeta primers. Method: immunoSEQ multiplex PCR; TCRdb's copy keeps in-frame clones and lacks some. The sample includes about 140,000 clones, over 75% seen only once; the top ten take 1.5% to 2%. Sequenced sample: PBMCs. The receptors shown here come from a man aged 40-50 years in good health and CMV-seronegative.

This sequence joins TRBV7-3 and TRBJ2-2, with TRBD2 matching 15 bases. Germline V CDR1 and CDR2: SGHTA, FQGTGA. V trimming: 1 base; J trimming: 2 bases; junction bases outside the gene matches: 5. This CDR3 is 19 amino acids long. CDR3 loop: CASSLRGLAGGVNTGELFF. In DNA, the CDR3 is TGTGCCAGCAGCTTAAGAGGACTAGCGGGGGGGGTAAACACCGGGGAGCTGTTTTTT.

This clone was seen once. The V and J genes are TRBV5-4 and TRBJ1-2; 7 bases map to TRBD1. The CDR3 spans 14 residues. Germline values: CDR1 SGHNT, CDR2 YYREEE (reference sequence). Germline trimming cut 0 bases from V and 3 bases from J; bases unmatched to any gene: 2. CDR3 DNA: TGTGCCAGCAGCTTGGCAGGACAGGACTATGGCTACACCTTC. This gives the protein CASSLAGQDYGYTF.

The chain recombines TRBV5-6 with TRBJ1-2, with a tentative D call TRBD1 (6 bases). V lost 2 bases to trimming and J lost 1 base, with 18 bases between them. CDR3 size: 17 residues. Germline V gene lookup returns CDR1 SGHDT and CDR2 YYEEEE. CDR3 DNA sequence: TGTGCCAGCAGCTTCCAAAGACAGGCTGCGATTAACTATGGCTACACCTTC. Its translation is CASSFQRQAAINYGYTF.

This clone appeared once. V usage is TRBV27 and J usage is TRBJ1-3; D uncertain. CDR3 length equals 13 residues. Germline-derived CDR1 and CDR2 are MNHEY and SMNVEV (reference sequence). The germline V and J ends were trimmed by 5 bases and 3 bases, with 8 bases remaining between them. CDR3 bases: TGTGCCAGCAGTCCCGGACTTGGAAACACCATATATTTT. This encodes CASSPGLGNTIYF.

V gene TRBV5-1 combines with J gene TRBJ1-1; 8 bases agree with TRBD1. The CDR3 totals 13 residues. CDR1 and CDR2 (germline): SGHRS, YFSETQ. V shed 4 bases, J shed 9 bases, and the junction held 8 bases outside the gene matches. The CDR3 nucleotides are TGCGCCAGCAGCGAAGGACAGGGAGAAAAAGCTTTCTTT. Translated, it gives CASSEGQGEKAFF.

The chain joins TRBV4-1 to TRBJ2-2, with TRBD2 matching 7 bases. The CDR3 loop spans 16 amino acids. The germline V gene encodes CDR1 MGHRA and CDR2 YSYEKL. J was trimmed by 5 bases and V by 1 base; bases with no gene match: 7. CDR3 sequence reads: CASSQATGGGTGELFF. CDR3 in DNA: TGCGCCAGCAGCCAAGCGACGGGAGGAGGAACCGGGGAGCTGTTTTTT.

The chain uses TRBV4-1 and TRBJ2-3; D not certain. The CDR3 is made up of 13 amino acids. Looked up from germline, CDR1 is MGHRA and CDR2 is YSYEKL. The V end lost 6 bases, the J end lost 2 bases, and 9 bases lay between the germline ends. The CDR3 sequence: CASRSLITDTQYF. Here the CDR3 DNA reads TGCGCCAGCAGGAGTCTTATCACAGATACGCAGTATTTT.

This clone was counted a single time. The J gene is TRBJ2-5, the V gene TRBV12-5; tentatively, D is TRBD2 (6 bases). The V gene lost 5 bases and the J gene lost 11 bases, with 12 bases spanning the gap. Germline CDR1 is LGHNT and CDR2 is FRNRAP. The CDR3 consists of 11 residues. This CDR3 reads CASGGGREQYF. The CDR3 DNA reads as TGTGCTAGTGGTGGAGGGCGTGAGCAGTACTTC. The full variable domain, in which reference TRBV12-5 and TRBJ2-5 provide the parts outside the CDR3, is DARVTQTPRHKVTEMGQEVTMRCQPILGHNTVFWYRQTMMQGLELLAYFRNRAPLDDSGMPKDRFSAEMPDATLATLKIQPSEPRDSAVYFCASGGGREQYFGPGTRLLVL.

The genes are TRBV2 and TRBJ2-7; weak D call: TRBD2 (6 bases). V lost 7 bases and J lost 5, with 21 bases in between. From germline, CDR1 is SNHLY and CDR2 FYNNEI. CDR3 size: 15 residues. The CDR3 region is CASKQEHGSQDEQYF. In DNA, the CDR3 is TGTGCCAGCAAGCAGGAGCACGGGAGTCAGGACGAGCAGTACTTC.